Below are 27 T cell receptor beta chains sequenced from a single sample in a study of glioma-infiltrating T cells. Amplification of TCR alpha and beta CDR3 regions from RNA used iRepertoire nested multiplex PCR. TCRdb reanalysed the multiplex PCR reads using MiXCR and keeps one entry per CDR3 protein. The sample holds about 410,000 distinct CDR3 sequences, roughly two fifths seen once. The sequenced material came from glioma tissue, nonneoplastic brain tissue, or PBMCs (not recorded which). Source of these receptors: a human donor with low-grade glioma or glioblastoma, undergoing nonglioma brain surgery, or in good health (not recorded which).

The J gene is TRBJ2-1, the V gene TRBV28; no clear D gene. Trimming left V 1 base short and J 11 bases short, with 9 bases between. CDR3 length: 12 residues. Germline V gene sequence: CDR1 MDHEN, CDR2 SYDVKM. For the CDR3, the DNA is TGTGCCAGCAGTTTATATAAAGGGCAGCAGTTCTTC. Its protein is CASSLYKGQQFF.

The rearrangement uses TRBV5-6 and TRBJ1-4; no clear D. V lost 0 bases, J lost 4 bases, and 10 bases lay in between. The CDR3 totals 15 residues. The germline gives CDR1 SGHDT, CDR2 YYEEEE. The CDR3: CASSLAWSNNEKLFF. The CDR3 bases are TGTGCCAGCAGCTTGGCCTGGAGCAATAATGAAAAACTGTTTTTT. The complete variable domain, with remaining parts taken from reference TRBV5-6 and TRBJ1-4, reads DAGVTQSPTHLIKTRGQQVTLRCSPKSGHDTVSWYQQALGQGPQFIFQYYEEEERQRGNFPDRFSGHQFPNYSSELNVNALLLGDSALYLCASSLAWSNNEKLFFGSGTQLSVL.

This clonotype was found many times. The V and J genes are TRBV15 and TRBJ2-3; D unclear. The CDR3 is 12 residues long. Trimming took 5 bases from V and 0 from J, leaving 3 bases between them. Germline V CDR1 and CDR2: LNHNV, YYDKDF (reference sequence). The CDR3 DNA sequence: TGTGCCACCAGCCTTAGCACAGATACGCAGTATTTT. It is translated as CATSLSTDTQYF.

The count of this clonotype is one. The V call is TRBV7-9, the J call TRBJ2-3; 7 positions match TRBD1. The last part of the DNA fits TRBJ1-5 better; the J call may be wrong. Germline CDR1 SEHNR, CDR2 FQNEAQ (reference sequence). This CDR3 has 16 amino acids. CDR3 sequence reads: CASSSPGTAGSDTQHF. CDR3 nucleotide sequence: TGTGCCAGCAGCTCCCCTGGGACAGCGGGGTCGGATACGCAGCATTTT.

About this clonotype: With a much larger clone just one base away, this may be a read error. This CDR3 reads CATSRAVADTQCF. The CDR3 bases are TGTGCCACCAGCAGAGCGGTAGCAGATACGCAGTGTTTT. V gene TRBV15 combines with J gene TRBJ2-3; D is unclear. Germline values: CDR1 LNHNV, CDR2 YYDKDF (reference sequence). This CDR3 contains 13 residues.

This clonotype was seen ten or more times. The V and J genes are TRBV28 and TRBJ2-5; maybe TRBD1 (6 bases). The V end lost 5 bases, the J end lost 5 bases, and 18 bases lay between the germline ends. Germline values: CDR1 MDHEN, CDR2 SYDVKM. There are 15 residues in the CDR3. The CDR3 coding sequence is TGTGCCAGCAGTCCCGGACAGCATCGGGTGGAGACCCAGTACTTC. This sequence encodes CASSPGQHRVETQYF.

This clonotype was found a few times. This chain uses TRBV6-5 with TRBJ1-2, with no clear D. This CDR3 contains 14 residues. The germline V and J ends were trimmed by 1 base and 1 base, with 7 bases remaining between them. From germline, CDR1 is MNHEY and CDR2 SVGAGI. CDR3 sequence reads: CASSYYNINYGYTF. The CDR3 DNA is TGTGCCAGCAGTTACTACAACATTAACTATGGCTACACCTTC.

The chain recombines TRBV4-1 with TRBJ1-1; D gene unclear. Germline-derived CDR1 and CDR2 are MGHRA and YSYEKL. The CDR3 has 13 amino acids. V was pared by 10 bases and J by 0 bases, with 12 bases between. The CDR3 nucleotides are TGCGCCACCAAAGTGGCAGTGAACACTGAAGCTTTCTTT. Translating gives CATKVAVNTEAFF.

This clonotype was detected once. At one boundary the junction diverges from the germline segment, which might be a read error. The rearrangement uses TRBV28 and TRBJ1-4; tentative D call: TRBD1 (5 bases). CDR1 is MDHEN and CDR2 is SYDVKM in the germline V gene. This CDR3 is built from 15 residues. CDR3 sequence: CDSSGASWTNEKLFF. CDR3 bases: TGTGACAGCAGTGGGGCTAGCTGGACTAATGAAAAACTGTTTTTT.

This sequence joins TRBV6-2 or TRBV6-3 and TRBJ1-2; no definite D call. The CDR3 extends over 12 amino acids. CDR1 is MNHEY, CDR2 SVGEGT, per germline. The V gene lost 7 bases and the J gene lost 8 bases, with 14 bases spanning the gap. The CDR3 nucleotides are TGTGCCAGCAAGGGTTCAGCAAGAGGCTACACCTTC. Translating gives CASKGSARGYTF.

To note about this clonotype: This clone may be a read error of a much larger clone one base away. The V call is TRBV6-5, the J call TRBJ2-2, with 8 bases fitting TRBD1. The CDR3 loop spans 17 amino acids. Germline CDR1 reads MNHEY; CDR2 reads SVGAGI. The junction had 13 bases not matched to a gene; V was cut back by 6 bases and J by 4 bases. This CDR3 reads CASSQPGGDPSTGELFF. CDR3 DNA: TGTGCCAGCAGCCAGCCAGGGGGCGATCCGAGCACCGGGGAGCTGTTTTTT.

With respect to this clonotype: This sequence may be a read error, since a much larger clone differs from it by one base. This CDR3 is CASSSSGSRTYEQYF. CDR3 bases: TGTGCCAGCAGTAGTTCGGGGTCTAGAACCTACGAGCAGTACTTC. The chain couples TRBV6-1 to TRBJ2-7; TRBD2 is a possible D gene (5 bases). Trimming removed 5 bases from V and 2 bases from J, with 16 bases in between. The CDR3 covers 15 residues. The germline CDR1 and CDR2 sequences are MNHNS and SASEGT.

The V and J genes are TRBV7-2 and TRBJ2-3; 7 bases map to TRBD2. The CDR3 consists of 13 residues. CDR1 is SGHTA, CDR2 FQGNSA, per germline. Germline trimming cut 4 bases from V and 8 bases from J; bases unmatched to any gene: 6. DNA for the CDR3: TGTGCCAGCAGCTCGACTAGCCTCGGTACGCAGTATTTT. Translation: CASSSTSLGTQYF. The full variable domain, completed using reference TRBV7-2 and TRBJ2-3, is GAGVSQSPSNKVTEKGKDVELRCDPISGHTALYWYRQSLGQGLEFLIYFQGNSAPDKSGLPSDRFSAERTGGSVSTLTIQRTQQEDSAVYLCASSSTSLGTQYFGPGTRLTVL.

The V gene is TRBV20-1, the J gene TRBJ1-1; D remains unclear. The V end was cut by 0 bases, the J end by 8 bases, with 13 bases between. Germline loops: CDR1 DFQATT, CDR2 SNEGSKA (reference sequence). The CDR3 has 13 residues. CDR3 nucleotides: TGCAGTGCTAGAGATCCCGGAGAGAGGGAAGCTTTCTTT. As protein: CSARDPGEREAFF.

The chain recombines TRBV5-1 with TRBJ2-7, with 7 nucleotides matching TRBD1. Germline V gene data show CDR1 as SGHRS and CDR2 as YFSETQ. The V segment lost 3 bases and the J segment 1 base; nucleotides outside the gene matches: 10. The CDR3 length is 16 residues. This CDR3 is CASSSKPGGRSYEQYF. The CDR3 DNA sequence: TGCGCCAGCAGCTCGAAACCAGGGGGAAGGTCCTACGAGCAGTACTTC. The variable domain in full, with the rest retrieved from reference TRBV5-1 and TRBJ2-7, is KAGVTQTPRYLIKTRGQQVTLSCSPISGHRSVSWYQQTPGQGLQFLFEYFSETQRNKGNFPGRFSGRQFSNSRSEMNVSTLELGDSALYLCASSSKPGGRSYEQYFGPGTRLTVT.

V usage is TRBV11-2 and J usage is TRBJ1-1; possible D gene TRBD1, 6 bases. Germline V gene sequence: CDR1 SGHAT, CDR2 FQNNGV. The CDR3 runs to 16 residues. V was cut by 7 bases and J by 4 bases, with 22 bases left in between. This CDR3 is CASTRRDTLRGTEAFF. In DNA, the CDR3 is TGTGCCAGCACCAGACGGGACACCTTACGGGGCACTGAAGCTTTCTTT.

This clonotype was detected only a few times. The rearrangement links TRBV28 to TRBJ2-5; D unclear. Trimming removed 2 bases from V and 3 bases from J, with 7 bases in between. The CDR3 totals 13 residues. Germline loops: CDR1 MDHEN, CDR2 SYDVKM. The CDR3 loop reads CASSLHSEETQYF. In DNA, the CDR3 is TGTGCCAGCAGTTTACACAGCGAAGAGACCCAGTACTTC.

Ten or more counts support this clonotype. V and J are TRBV2 and TRBJ1-5; D unresolved. Trimming shortened V by 4 bases and J by 2 bases, and 12 bases separated the two germline ends. The CDR3 runs 15 residues. Germline-derived CDR1 and CDR2 are SNHLY and FYNNEI. The CDR3 region has the DNA TGTGCCAGCAGTGTCGAAGGGTTAGGCAATCAGCCCCAGCATTTT. Its protein is CASSVEGLGNQPQHF.

This clonotype was picked up many times. The rearrangement links TRBV6-2 or TRBV6-3 to TRBJ2-5; 7 bases line up with TRBD2. This CDR3 contains 16 residues. The germline V gene has CDR1 MNHEY and CDR2 SVGEGT. J gave up 4 bases and V 6 bases, and 14 bases lay outside the gene matches. The CDR3 DNA sequence: TGTGCCAGCAGCCGCGGGAACCCTGCTAGCGGAGAGACCCAGTACTTC. Residues: CASSRGNPASGETQYF.

CDR3 coding DNA: TGTGCCAGCAGTGAAGGGACTAGCGACGGGGAGCTGTTTTTT. It specifies CASSEGTSDGELFF. The V and J genes are TRBV2 and TRBJ2-2; 9 nucleotides match TRBD2. J lost 7 bases, V lost 1 base, and 1 base had no gene match. CDR1 and CDR2 (germline): SNHLY, FYNNEI. The CDR3 has 14 residues. The variable domain in full, completed from reference TRBV2 and TRBJ2-2, reads EPEVTQTPSHQVTQMGQEVILRCVPISNHLYFYWYRQILGQKVEFLVSFYNNEISEKSEIFDDQFSVERPDGSNFTLKIRSTKLEDSAMYFCASSEGTSDGELFFGEGSRLTVL.

The V call is TRBV4-2, the J call TRBJ2-5; 10 nucleotides line up with TRBD2. V lost 1 base, J lost 5 bases, and 7 bases stayed unmatched. This CDR3 region has 16 residues. Germline-derived CDR1 and CDR2 are LGHNA and YNFKEQ. CDR3 sequence (DNA): TGTGCCAGCAGCCAAGGGTGGTTAGCGGGAGGTGAGACCCAGTACTTC. Its protein is CASSQGWLAGGETQYF.

The rearrangement joins TRBV20-1 to TRBJ2-3, with 9 bases fitting TRBD1. This CDR3 is 12 amino acids long. V dropped 5 bases and J dropped 6; count of bases not matched to a gene: 3. The V gene's germline CDR1 is DFQATT and CDR2 SNEGSKA (reference sequence). CDR3 sequence reads: CSAQDRGDTQYF. The CDR3 nucleotides are TGCAGTGCTCAGGACAGGGGCGATACGCAGTATTTT.

This sequence joins TRBV6-2 or TRBV6-3 and TRBJ2-5; D gene unclear. From germline, CDR1 is MNHEY and CDR2 SVGEGT. CDR3 length: 12 amino acids. V was shortened by 2 bases and J by 5 bases, with 6 bases between the two germline ends. The CDR3 region has the DNA TGTGCCAGCAGTTACCTGATCGAGACCCAGTACTTC. Translated: CASSYLIETQYF.

V gene TRBV2 combines with J gene TRBJ1-2; TRBD1 agrees at 8 bases. The CDR3 totals 13 residues. Looked up from germline, CDR1 is SNHLY and CDR2 is FYNNEI. V lost 7 bases and J lost 4; bases outside the gene matches: 5. CDR3 DNA: TGTGCCAGCAAGGACAGGGACGGCTATGGCTACACCTTC. Translating gives CASKDRDGYGYTF.

CDR3 region: CASSQNSGAEKLFF. The CDR3, as DNA: TGCGCCAGCAGCCAAAATTCGGGTGCTGAAAAACTGTTTTTT. The chain carries TRBV4-1 and TRBJ1-4; D is ambiguous. Germline loops: CDR1 MGHRA, CDR2 YSYEKL. Trimming removed 2 bases from V and 7 bases from J, with 11 bases in between. The CDR3 totals 14 residues.

The rearrangement links TRBV19 to TRBJ2-5; D perhaps matches TRBD2 (6 bases). The CDR3 extends over 14 amino acids. V was trimmed by 2 bases and J by 5 bases, leaving 12 bases between them. The germline CDR1 and CDR2 sequences are LNHDA and SQIVND (reference sequence). In DNA form, the CDR3 reads TGTGCCAGTAGTATAAACGGAGGGCCGGAGACCCAGTACTTC. Its translation is CASSINGGPETQYF.

V gene TRBV6-2 or TRBV6-3 combines with J gene TRBJ2-1, with 9 bases fitting TRBD1. This CDR3 has 15 amino acids. The trim removed 6 bases at V and 7 bases at J, leaving 10 bases unmatched. Germline values: CDR1 MNHEY, CDR2 SVGEGT. In DNA, the CDR3 is TGTGCCAGCAGCCATTTCGGGACAGGGTTGAATGAGCAGTTCTTC. It translates to CASSHFGTGLNEQFF.